The T cell receptor (beta chain) described here comes from a study of blood T cell repertoires in COVID-19. Study-level background: T cells, B-cell-depleted T cells, or PBMCs supplied cDNA or gDNA.

Per the authors' pipeline: Estimation of nucleated cell counts was performed using reference gene primer amplification. Profiled with immunoSEQ multiplex PCR; TCRdb holds only in-frame clones, not every one. V and J calls and clone size follow that table, whereas D and trimming were derived from the DNA. The repertoire includes 120,000 to 150,000 clones, roughly 90% of them detected once, and approximately 1.2% sits in the top ten. J lost 7 bases, V lost 1 base, and 3 bases had no gene match. The CDR3 consists of 12 residues. CDR1 is GTSNPN, CDR2 SVGIG, per germline (reference sequence). Everyone who took part was about 18 to 90 years old, and they came from roughly 25 US areas. Grouping used clinical history reported by participants in a survey and questionnaire.

The receptor comes from a woman younger than 45 with acute COVID-19. This chain joins TRBV30 and TRBJ2-5; 7 bases line up with TRBD2. The sample comprised PBMCs or T cells enriched from blood (not recorded which). The CDR3 sequence: CAWSGGGGTQYF. CDR3 DNA: TGTGCCTGGAGTGGGGGGGGAGGGACCCAGTACTTC.